What follows are 17 T cell receptor beta chains derived from one specimen sequenced in a study of T cell changes during pregnancy in multiple sclerosis. The repertoire was sequenced with immunoSEQ multiplex PCR; TCRdb's copy has only in-frame clones and lacks some. The sample has 50,000 to 65,000 clones, nearly 90% seen once. Sequenced here: peripheral blood, sampled in the first trimester of pregnancy. Receptors were obtained from a female donor with multiple sclerosis, enrolled in a pregnancy study.

This clone was observed a single time. CDR3 residues: CASSSAGGLLMQYF. As DNA, the CDR3 is TGTGCCAGCAGCTCAGCGGGAGGCCTTTTGATGCAGTATTTT. The chain has TRBV7-2 and TRBJ2-3; 9 nucleotides match TRBD2. CDR1 is SGHTA and CDR2 is FQGNSA in the germline V gene. Unmatched junction bases numbered 10, after V lost 4 bases and J lost 11 bases. CDR3 length equals 14 residues.

The V call is TRBV6-4, the J call TRBJ2-6, with D possibly TRBD1 on 5 matching bases. V shed 6 bases and J shed 0 bases, with 12 bases lying between them. From germline, CDR1 is MRHNA and CDR2 SNTAGT. The CDR3 spans 16 residues. This chain's CDR3 is CASSPDSISGANVLTF. Written as DNA, the CDR3 is TGTGCCAGCAGCCCCGACAGTATCTCTGGGGCCAACGTCCTGACTTTC.

This clone is a singleton in its sample. The CDR3 DNA sequence: TGTGCCAGCAGTTTGGAAGTACAGGGCAGTGAGCAGTTCTTC. Amino acid sequence: CASSLEVQGSEQFF. The J gene is TRBJ2-1, the V gene TRBV27, with D possibly being TRBD1 (6 bases). The CDR3 is 14 amino acids. The germline V and J ends were trimmed by 3 bases and 9 bases, with 15 bases remaining between them. CDR1 and CDR2 from the germline V gene are MNHEY and SMNVEV (reference sequence).

V and J are TRBV19 and TRBJ1-1; D is unresolved. Germline V gives CDR1 LNHDA, CDR2 SQIVND (reference sequence). With 10 bases removed from V and 4 bases from J, the gap between germline ends came to 13 bases. The CDR3 consists of 12 residues. The CDR3 here is CATHTAGTEAFF. The CDR3 region has the DNA TGTGCCACTCACACCGCGGGCACTGAAGCTTTCTTT.

This chain uses TRBV30 with TRBJ2-5; 10 bases map to TRBD1. Germline V CDR1 and CDR2: GTSNPN, SVGIG (reference sequence). The CDR3 is made up of 15 amino acids. After removal of 3 bases from V and 4 bases from J, the junction contained 8 bases not matched to a gene. Here the CDR3 reads CAWSLRQGALETQYF. The CDR3 nucleotides are TGTGCCTGGAGCCTACGACAGGGGGCTTTAGAGACCCAGTACTTC.

The rearrangement links TRBV4-1 to TRBJ2-7, with 7 positions matching TRBD2. The V and J ends lost 4 bases and 0 bases, in that order; junction bases with no gene match: 6. This CDR3 has 15 amino acids. Per germline, CDR1 MGHRA and CDR2 YSYEKL. The CDR3 region has the DNA TGCGCCAGCAGCCCGACCGCTAGCGGCTCCTACGAGCAGTACTTC. This sequence encodes CASSPTASGSYEQYF.

The rearrangement uses TRBV2 and TRBJ2-3; TRBD2 aligns across 7 bases. CDR1 and CDR2 from the germline V gene are SNHLY and FYNNEI. This CDR3 has 14 amino acids. The trim removed 6 bases at V and 3 bases at J, leaving 6 bases unmatched. DNA for the CDR3: TGTGCCAGCAGGATGGGGGGAGGGACAGATACGCAGTATTTT. Its protein is CASRMGGGTDTQYF.

As concerns this clone: The same CDR3 is also encoded by other DNA sequences in this sample. J is TRBJ1-2 and V is TRBV11-2; D not certain. Germline V gene data show CDR1 as SGHAT and CDR2 as FQNNGV. V dropped 4 bases and J dropped 0 bases, with 6 bases sitting between them. CDR3 length: 13 amino acids. The CDR3 loop reads CASSSSANYGYTF. The CDR3 DNA sequence: TGTGCCAGCAGCTCCTCAGCTAACTATGGCTACACCTTC.

In its sample, this clone was seen a few times. This sequence joins TRBV30 and TRBJ1-1; 9 bases line up with TRBD1. CDR3 length: 13 amino acids. Germline V gene sequence: CDR1 GTSNPN, CDR2 SVGIG (reference sequence). The V and J ends lost 0 bases and 7 bases, in that order; junction bases with no gene match: 3. The CDR3: CAWSVQGAGEAFF. CDR3 nucleotide sequence: TGTGCCTGGAGTGTACAGGGGGCTGGTGAAGCTTTCTTT. Full variable domain (rest looked up from reference TRBV30 and TRBJ1-1): SQTIHQWPATLVQPVGSPLSLECTVEGTSNPNLYWYRQAAGRGLQLLFYSVGIGQISSEVPQNLSASRPQDRQFILSSKKLLLSDSGFYLCAWSVQGAGEAFFGQGTRLTVV.

This clone is labeled as medium-sized. The chain couples TRBV7-3 to TRBJ1-1, with unresolved D. CDR1 and CDR2 from the germline V gene are SGHTA and FQGTGA. V dropped 0 bases and J dropped 0 bases, with 5 bases sitting between them. This CDR3 has 14 amino acids. The CDR3 is CASSLTAMNTEAFF. In nucleotides, the CDR3 is TGTGCCAGCAGCTTAACAGCCATGAACACTGAAGCTTTCTTT.

The CDR3 loop reads CASSPRVITLTNTEAFF. CDR3 coding DNA: TGTGCCAGCTCTCCGCGCGTCATAACACTAACGAACACTGAAGCTTTCTTT. V usage is TRBV18 and J usage is TRBJ1-1; D gene unclear. The CDR3 loop spans 17 amino acids. The V end lost 6 bases, the J end lost 1 base, and 21 bases lay between the germline ends. Per the germline V gene, CDR1 is KGHSH and CDR2 is LQKENI.

V gene TRBV6-1 combines with J gene TRBJ2-7, with D tentatively TRBD2 (5 bases). CDR1 is MNHNS, CDR2 SASEGT, per germline. The CDR3 is 12 residues long. V was trimmed by 8 bases and J by 3 bases, leaving 11 bases between them. The CDR3 loop is CASWSDYYEQYF. Here the CDR3 DNA reads TGTGCCAGCTGGTCAGACTACTACGAGCAGTACTTC.

On this clone itself: Other DNA sequences in the sample encode the same CDR3. The chain links TRBV6-5 to TRBJ2-1; maybe TRBD1 (5 bases). The CDR3 covers 14 residues. Germline V gene sequence: CDR1 MNHEY, CDR2 SVGAGI. V was cut by 6 bases and J by 4 bases, with 13 bases left in between. CDR3 coding DNA: TGTGCCAGCAGCTATGGACAAGGATACAATGAGCAGTTCTTC. It specifies CASSYGQGYNEQFF.

This clone was counted a few times. The chain has TRBV2 and TRBJ1-1; no definite D call. Per germline, CDR1 SNHLY and CDR2 FYNNEI. Trimming shortened V by 1 base and J by 0 bases, and 6 bases separated the two germline ends. The CDR3 has 14 amino acids. The chain's CDR3 is CASSEGRMNTEAFF. The CDR3 DNA reads TGTGCCAGCAGTGAAGGGAGGATGAACACTGAAGCTTTCTTT.

CDR3: CASSQIPHSSYEQYF. The DNA for the CDR3 is TGCGCCAGCAGCCAAATTCCCCACAGCTCCTACGAGCAGTACTTC. The gene calls are TRBV4-1 and TRBJ2-7; the D is unclear. Germline values: CDR1 MGHRA, CDR2 YSYEKL. There are 15 residues in the CDR3. V shed 2 bases and J shed 0 bases, with 11 bases lying between them.

The chain recombines TRBV18 with TRBJ2-7; 9 bases match TRBD1. With V trimmed by 4 bases and J by 5 bases, 6 bases remained unmatched. The length of the CDR3 is 14 residues. Per the germline V gene, CDR1 is KGHSH and CDR2 is LQKENI. CDR3 in DNA: TGTGCCAGCTCACTTACAGGGGGCTACGACGAGCAGTACTTC. This encodes CASSLTGGYDEQYF.

The V gene is TRBV30, the J gene TRBJ1-3, with 10 bases matching TRBD1. The CDR3 sequence is 16 residues long. Per germline, CDR1 GTSNPN and CDR2 SVGIG (reference sequence). The V segment lost 1 base and the J segment 4 bases; nucleotides outside the gene matches: 7. The CDR3 sequence: CAWSEGQGLLGNTIYF. In DNA, the CDR3 is TGTGCCTGGAGTGAGGGACAGGGGCTGTTAGGAAACACCATATATTTT. Together with reference TRBV30 and TRBJ1-3, the CDR3 gives the full variable domain: SQTIHQWPATLVQPVGSPLSLECTVEGTSNPNLYWYRQAAGRGLQLLFYSVGIGQISSEVPQNLSASRPQDRQFILSSKKLLLSDSGFYLCAWSEGQGLLGNTIYFGEGSWLTVV.